What follows are 26 T cell receptor beta chains derived from one specimen sequenced in a study of cytomegalovirus exposure and HLA in healthy donors. PCR was performed using 60 Vbeta and 13 Jbeta primers. Produced via immunoSEQ multiplex PCR; TCRdb's table is partial and in-frame only. The top ten clones hold approximately 2.3% of a sample with about 88,000 clones, 90% of them seen once. The sequenced sample consisted of PBMCs. The receptor source for this set is a man younger than 35 in good health and CMV-seronegative.

CDR3 DNA: TGTGCCAGCAGTCCCGGGGGGGGGTTGGCGGGGTCTTCCTACGAGCAGTACTTC. Protein sequence: CASSPGGGLAGSSYEQYF. The V and J genes are TRBV28 and TRBJ2-7, with 8 bases fitting TRBD2. The CDR3 has 18 amino acids. Trimming at V came to 5 bases and at J to 1 base, leaving 16 bases not matched to a gene. Per the germline V gene, CDR1 is MDHEN and CDR2 is SYDVKM.

The V and J genes are TRBV29-1 and TRBJ2-7; 9 bases are shared with TRBD1. The J call may be incorrect, as the DNA end agrees better with TRBJ2-5. The CDR3 contains 14 residues. The germline gives CDR1 SQVTM, CDR2 ANQGSEA. This CDR3 reads CSVEDRGGRETQYF. CDR3 DNA sequence: TGCAGCGTCGAGGACAGGGGAGGTCGAGAGACCCAGTACTTC.

This clone was counted between two and nine times. CDR3 nucleotide sequence: TGTGCCAGCAGCTTAGCCACAGAACCGACTAGCGGATTTTTCACAGATACGCAGTATTTT. Protein sequence: CASSLATEPTSGFFTDTQYF. The V and J genes are TRBV7-8 and TRBJ2-3, with 9 positions matching TRBD2. After removal of 0 bases from V and 2 bases from J, the junction contained 15 bases not matched to a gene. The CDR3 loop spans 20 amino acids. CDR1 SGHVS and CDR2 FQNEAQ come from the germline V gene. Combining the CDR3 with reference TRBV7-8 and TRBJ2-3 gives the whole variable domain GAGVSQSPRYKVAKRGQDVALRCDPISGHVSLFWYQQALGQGPEFLTYFQNEAQLDKSGLPSDRFFAERPEGSVSTLKIQRTQQEDSAVYLCASSLATEPTSGFFTDTQYFGPGTRLTVL.

The CDR3 sequence: CASSSRASGYNEQFF. Written as DNA, the CDR3 is TGTGCCAGCAGCTCGCGGGCTAGCGGCTACAATGAGCAGTTCTTC. The genes are TRBV7-9 and TRBJ2-1; 7 nucleotides agree with TRBD2. Germline V gene lookup returns CDR1 SEHNR and CDR2 FQNEAQ (reference sequence). V lost 4 bases, J lost 3 bases, and 6 bases stayed unmatched. The CDR3 has 15 residues.

The J gene is TRBJ2-7, the V gene TRBV7-2; 7 bases align to TRBD1. Germline V gene data show CDR1 as SGHTA and CDR2 as FQGNSA. The CDR3 is 18 amino acids. After removal of 2 bases from V and 3 bases from J, the junction contained 16 bases not matched to a gene. DNA for the CDR3: TGTGCCAGCAGCTTAAATTTCGTCCAGCCGGGACAGTACTACGAGCAGTACTTC. It specifies CASSLNFVQPGQYYEQYF.

This clone was observed once. The chain uses TRBV5-6 and TRBJ2-7, with D possibly being TRBD2 (5 bases). This CDR3 comprises 16 residues. V shed 0 bases and J shed 6 bases, with 19 bases lying between them. In germline, CDR1 is SGHDT, CDR2 YYEEEE. CDR3 protein: CASSLGPGDLEGEQYF. CDR3 sequence (DNA): TGTGCCAGCAGCTTGGGTCCCGGGGATCTCGAAGGCGAGCAGTACTTC.

The rearrangement links TRBV4-1 to TRBJ2-7; 12 bases are a match to TRBD2. The CDR3 contains 19 residues. Unmatched junction bases numbered 11, after V lost 0 bases and J lost 2 bases. Germline assignment: CDR1 MGHRA and CDR2 YSYEKL. The CDR3 nucleotides are TGCGCCAGCAGCCAAGAACGCTCTTCGGGACTAGCGGGTGCCTACGAGCAGTACTTC. This encodes CASSQERSSGLAGAYEQYF.

The chain links TRBV7-2 to TRBJ1-5, with TRBD1 as a possible D gene (6 bases). V was clipped by 2 bases and J by 8 bases, with 19 bases between them. CDR3 size: 16 residues. The germline CDR1 and CDR2 sequences are SGHTA and FQGNSA. The CDR3 here is CASSLSPGGRIEPQHF. In DNA form, the CDR3 reads TGTGCCAGCAGCTTATCGCCGGGGGGGCGGATTGAGCCCCAGCATTTT.

The chain has TRBV5-1 and TRBJ2-7, with 8 bases that match TRBD1. The CDR3 runs 14 residues. After removal of 4 bases from V and 3 bases from J, the junction contained 6 bases not matched to a gene. Germline V gene data show CDR1 as SGHRS and CDR2 as YFSETQ. The CDR3 loop is CASSLRTGSYEQYF. CDR3 coding DNA: TGCGCCAGCAGCCTCCGGACAGGGAGCTACGAGCAGTACTTC.

Comments on this clone: In the same sample, other DNA sequences code for this CDR3. This rearrangement joins TRBV2 to TRBJ1-5; 7 nucleotides line up with TRBD1. Germline CDR1 is SNHLY and CDR2 is FYNNEI. Losses at the gene ends were 4 bases for V and 2 bases for J; bases not matched to a gene: 2. The length of the CDR3 is 14 residues. The CDR3 region is CASSGGTGNQPQHF. The CDR3 nucleotides are TGTGCCAGCAGTGGGGGGACAGGCAATCAGCCCCAGCATTTT.

The chain links TRBV7-3 to TRBJ2-1; 7 nucleotides line up with TRBD2. The germline V gene encodes CDR1 SGHTA and CDR2 FQGTGA. The V and J ends lost 2 bases and 5 bases, in that order; junction bases with no gene match: 6. The CDR3 contains 15 residues. The CDR3 is CASSLLSGVNNEQFF. CDR3 nucleotide sequence: TGTGCCAGCAGCTTACTCAGCGGGGTCAACAATGAGCAGTTCTTC.

V usage is TRBV5-1 and J usage is TRBJ2-7; 8 bases align to TRBD1. Germline trimming cut 5 bases from V and 4 bases from J; bases unmatched to any gene: 2. Germline CDR1 SGHRS, CDR2 YFSETQ. The CDR3 is 12 residues long. The CDR3 region is CASRGQGYEQYF. For the CDR3, the DNA is TGCGCCAGCAGAGGACAGGGTTACGAGCAGTACTTC.

The chain uses TRBV5-1 and TRBJ1-3; D is unclear. V gave up 4 bases and J gave up 0 bases, with 5 bases separating them. Germline-derived CDR1 and CDR2 are SGHRS and YFSETQ. This CDR3 has 13 residues. The CDR3 coding sequence is TGCGCCAGCAGCGGCAGCTCTGGAAACACCATATATTTT. It codes for CASSGSSGNTIYF.

The chain recombines TRBV10-3 with TRBJ2-5; TRBD1 matches at 11 bases. J was trimmed by 5 bases and V by 6 bases; bases with no gene match: 8. The CDR3 runs 15 residues. CDR1 is ENHRY and CDR2 is SYGVKD in the germline V gene. This CDR3 is CAISVGTGGRETQYF. In DNA, the CDR3 is TGTGCCATCAGCGTTGGGACAGGGGGTCGGGAGACCCAGTACTTC.

This sequence joins TRBV7-9 and TRBJ2-3; 11 bases align to TRBD2. J was trimmed by 4 bases and V by 1 base; bases with no gene match: 4. This CDR3 comprises 16 residues. Germline lookup yields CDR1 SEHNR and CDR2 FQNEAQ (reference sequence). CDR3 loop: CASSLGIAGGADTQYF. The DNA for the CDR3 is TGTGCCAGCAGCTTAGGTATAGCGGGAGGGGCAGATACGCAGTATTTT.

This chain uses TRBV29-1 with TRBJ2-7; 8 bases line up with TRBD2. Per germline, CDR1 SQVTM and CDR2 ANQGSEA. The J segment lost 0 bases and the V segment lost 5 bases, leaving 12 bases of the junction unmatched. The CDR3 is 16 residues long. Written as DNA, the CDR3 is TGCAGCGTTCGCGCCACCACTAGCGGAAACTCCTACGAGCAGTACTTC. Translation gives CSVRATTSGNSYEQYF.

The rearrangement joins TRBV6-5 to TRBJ1-3; tentatively, D is TRBD1 (5 bases). Per the germline V gene, CDR1 is MNHEY and CDR2 is SVGAGI. The V end lost 6 bases, the J end lost 6 bases, and 15 bases lay between the germline ends. CDR3 length: 14 residues. The CDR3 coding sequence is TGTGCCAGCAGACCAACTGGCAGGGTAAACACCATATATTTT. This gives the protein CASRPTGRVNTIYF.

The chain combines TRBV7-8 with TRBJ1-5, with 11 bases that match TRBD1. The CDR3 runs 21 residues. With V trimmed by 0 bases and J by 5 bases, 18 bases remained unmatched. Looked up from germline, CDR1 is SGHVS and CDR2 is FQNEAQ. CDR3 sequence: CASSLAVWGDRGGIGDQPQHF. DNA of the CDR3: TGTGCCAGCAGCTTAGCAGTGTGGGGGGACAGGGGGGGAATAGGCGATCAGCCCCAGCATTTT.

This chain connects TRBV5-1 to TRBJ2-3, with TRBD2 as a possible D gene (6 bases). Germline V CDR1 and CDR2: SGHRS, YFSETQ. CDR3 length: 15 amino acids. Trimming pared 6 bases from V and 0 bases from J, leaving 14 bases between. CDR3 amino acids: CASNDGSTSTDTQYF. The CDR3 DNA follows: TGCGCCAGCAACGACGGGAGCACTAGCACAGATACGCAGTATTTT.

V usage is TRBV6-6 and J usage is TRBJ2-1, with D perhaps matching TRBD2 (7 bases). This CDR3 is 14 amino acids long. V lost 5 bases, J lost 3 bases, and 11 bases lay in between. Germline CDR1 and CDR2: MNHNY and SVGAGI (reference sequence). The CDR3, as DNA: TGTGCCAGCAGTAAGGGGGGGTTCTACAATGAGCAGTTCTTC. Translated: CASSKGGFYNEQFF.

The chain links TRBV6-1 to TRBJ2-7, with TRBD1 matching 8 bases. The CDR3 runs to 15 residues. Trimming removed 3 bases from V and 2 bases from J; junction bases left unmatched: 6. Germline V gene lookup returns CDR1 MNHNS and CDR2 SASEGT. The CDR3 sequence is CASSDPGTGTYEQYF. DNA for the CDR3: TGTGCCAGCAGTGACCCCGGGACAGGTACCTACGAGCAGTACTTC.

In its sample, this clone was seen once. The J gene is TRBJ2-3, the V gene TRBV7-6; the match to TRBD2 covers 8 bases. Losses at the gene ends were 5 bases for V and 1 base for J; bases not matched to a gene: 5. CDR1 is SGHVS, CDR2 FNYEAQ, per germline. The CDR3 totals 15 residues. The CDR3: CASSPSGSRTDTQYF. The CDR3, as DNA: TGTGCCAGCAGCCCGAGCGGGAGCCGCACAGATACGCAGTATTTT.

The rearrangement links TRBV5-8 to TRBJ2-3; a possible D gene is TRBD1 (7 bases). V was pared by 2 bases and J by 2 bases, with 21 bases between. Germline lookup yields CDR1 SGHTS and CDR2 YDEGEE. CDR3 size: 18 residues. CDR3 DNA: TGTGCCAGCAGCTTTTACGTCTCTGGAGGGGGCGTCACAGATACGCAGTATTTT. It translates to CASSFYVSGGGVTDTQYF. The whole variable domain, remainder taken from reference TRBV5-8 and TRBJ2-3, is EAGVTQSPTHLIKTRGQQATLRCSPISGHTSVYWYQQALGLGLQFLLWYDEGEERNRGNFPPRFSGRQFPNYSSELNVNALELEDSALYLCASSFYVSGGGVTDTQYFGPGTRLTVL.

This chain joins TRBV27 and TRBJ1-6; 7 nucleotides match TRBD1. This CDR3 is built from 18 residues. V was pared by 6 bases and J by 2 bases, with 13 bases of the junction left unmatched. Germline V lookup: CDR1 MNHEY, CDR2 SMNVEV (reference sequence). DNA of the CDR3: TGTGCCAGCAGCATTACATCCAGGGGGATAACCTATAATTCACCCCTCCACTTT. This translates into CASSITSRGITYNSPLHF.

The chain has TRBV14 and TRBJ2-3; tentative D call: TRBD2 (5 bases). CDR1 and CDR2 from the germline V gene are SGHDN and FVKESK. The CDR3 has 15 amino acids. Trimming stripped 0 bases from V and 6 bases from J, with 13 bases between. The CDR3, as DNA: TGTGCCAGCAGCCAAGAGACGGGTCGGAGGGATACGCAGTATTTT. Protein sequence: CASSQETGRRDTQYF.

This chain connects TRBV28 to TRBJ2-7; 11 bases align to TRBD2. The J segment lost 3 bases and the V segment lost 8 bases, leaving 9 bases of the junction unmatched. The CDR3 is 15 residues long. Germline CDR1 and CDR2: MDHEN and SYDVKM. The CDR3 reads CASRFSGRDNYEQYF. Here the CDR3 DNA reads TGTGCCAGCCGGTTTAGCGGGAGGGACAACTACGAGCAGTACTTC.